This T cell receptor beta chain emerged from a study of T cell repertoires in cytomegalovirus infection. Whole-study context: Carrying CMV and the relevant HLA type showed in public TCR beta signatures.

The length of the CDR3 is 14 residues. Germline CDR1 SGHTA, CDR2 FQGNSA. Trimming stripped 5 bases from V and 0 bases from J, with 11 bases between. TCRdb itself ran the reads through MiXCR, one entry per CDR3 protein. The data show under 200,000 distinct CDR3 sequences, about a tenth seen once. The TCR was taken from a human donor in good health (CMV status not recorded). Some clones in this sample may be carry-over from other donors' samples. The chain uses TRBV7-2 and TRBJ2-7, with D unclear. Sequencing was done on a sample of PBMCs. CDR3: CASSPVGGSYEQYF. CDR3 DNA: TGTGCCAGCAGCCCCGTTGGCGGCTCCTACGAGCAGTACTTC.